The T cell receptor (beta chain) under discussion was sequenced for a study of T cells in Graves' hyperthyroidism and ophthalmopathy. Study as a whole: Initial diagnosis, before any treatment, was when peripheral blood was collected. Overall study findings and caveats: Stable hyperthyroidism was told apart from ophthalmopathy by a model built on 13 V-J features.

Germline V CDR1 and CDR2: SGDLS, YYNGEE. Trimming left V 0 bases short and J 6 bases short, with 15 bases between. The CDR3 is 15 amino acids. Researchers barred patients who had uncontrolled infection, other autoimmune disease, pregnancy or lactation. The authors obtained PBMCs from over 7.5 ml of fresh peripheral blood. This clonotype has ten or more counts. Its cognate antigen is unknown. Amplification of TCR beta CDR3 regions used RNA as the template. The study used the HTBI primer set for a first-round RT-PCR of the TCR CDR3. TCRdb re-called the multiplex PCR reads through MiXCR, storing one row per CDR3 protein. Here the sample spans fewer than 850,000 distinct CDR3 sequences, about 18% being singletons.

The rearrangement links TRBV9 to TRBJ1-1; D call uncertain. The TCR comes from a man in his fifties or sixties with Graves' hyperthyroidism. The specimen was blood. CDR3 protein: CASSVADGIWAEAFF. CDR3 in DNA: TGTGCCAGCAGCGTAGCGGATGGCATCTGGGCTGAAGCTTTCTTT.